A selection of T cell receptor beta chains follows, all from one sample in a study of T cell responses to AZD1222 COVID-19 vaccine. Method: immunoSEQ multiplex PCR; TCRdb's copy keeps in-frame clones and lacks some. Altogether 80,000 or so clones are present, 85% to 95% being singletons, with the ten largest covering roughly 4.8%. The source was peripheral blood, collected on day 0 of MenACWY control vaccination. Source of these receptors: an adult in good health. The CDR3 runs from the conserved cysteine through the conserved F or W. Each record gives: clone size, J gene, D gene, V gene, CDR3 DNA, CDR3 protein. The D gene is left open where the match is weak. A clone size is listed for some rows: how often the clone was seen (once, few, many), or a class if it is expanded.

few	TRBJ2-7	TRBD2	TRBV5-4	TGTGCCAGCAGGCGGGGGGGGGCGAACGAGCAGTACTTC	CASRRGGANEQYF
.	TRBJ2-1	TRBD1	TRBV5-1	TGCGCCAGCAGCTTGGCCGGAGGGACAGGGGAACACAATGAGCAGTTCTTC	CASSLAGGTGEHNEQFF
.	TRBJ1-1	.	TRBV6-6	TGTGCCAGCAGTTTTCAGGGTAGGGACACTGAAGCTTTCTTT	CASSFQGRDTEAFF
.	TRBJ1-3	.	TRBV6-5	TGTGCCAGCAGTCACCCGACGAACCGAGGAAACACCATATATTTT	CASSHPTNRGNTIYF
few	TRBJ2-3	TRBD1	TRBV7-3	TGTGCCAGCAGCTCACAGGGGGACGGTACGCAGTATTTT	CASSSQGDGTQYF
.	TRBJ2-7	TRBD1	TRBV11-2	TGTGCGAGCGGCTGGCCGGGACAGGGAGACGAGCAGTACTTC	CASGWPGQGDEQYF
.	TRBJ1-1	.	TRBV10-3	TGTGCCATCAGTGAGTCGGGCCTGGGGGGATACACTGAAGCTTTCTTT	CAISESGLGGYTEAFF
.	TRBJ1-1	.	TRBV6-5	TGTGCCAGCAGTTCGGGGGGGCGCAAGACTGAAGCTTTCTTT	CASSSGGRKTEAFF
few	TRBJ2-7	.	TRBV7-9	TGTGCCAGCGGGAGCGGCTCCTACGAGCAGTACTTC	CASGSGSYEQYF
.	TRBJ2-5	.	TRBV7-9	TGTGCCAGCAGCTTAGTTAGGCTTGAACAGGAGACCCAGTACTTC	CASSLVRLEQETQYF
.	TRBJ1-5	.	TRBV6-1	TGTGCCAGCAGTGAAGATCGGGGAGGCAATCAGCCCCAGCATTTT	CASSEDRGGNQPQHF
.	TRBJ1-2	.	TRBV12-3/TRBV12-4	TGTGCCAGCAGTCAGGGACGCGGCTACACCTTC	CASSQGRGYTF
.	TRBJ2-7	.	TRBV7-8	TGTGCCAGCAGCTATTCGTACTCCTACGAGCAGTACTTC	CASSYSYSYEQYF
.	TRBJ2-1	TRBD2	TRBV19	TGTGCCAGTAGTATAGATCTTACTAGCGTATACAATGAGCAGTTCTTC	CASSIDLTSVYNEQFF
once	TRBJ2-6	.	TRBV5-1	TGCGCCAGCAGCACGGTCCTAACTGGGGCCAACGTCCTGACTTTC	CASSTVLTGANVLTF
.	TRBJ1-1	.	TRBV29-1	TGCAGCGCAAGGATTAATGAGAACACTGAAGCTTTCTTT	CSARINENTEAFF
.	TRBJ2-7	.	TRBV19	TGTGCCAGTCAAGGAGGGCTGGGCGAGCAGTACTTC	CASQGGLGEQYF